This entry concerns a single T cell receptor beta chain. Antigen unknown. Whoever was chosen for sequencing had shown CD8+CD57+ cell expansion by flow cytometry. This record belongs to a study of CD8+CD57+ T cells in acquired aplastic anemia. Study-wide points: Patient and control CD8+ Simpson's diversity was not significantly different.

The template for TCR beta VDJ and CDR3 sequence profiling was genomic DNA. TCRdb independently ran MiXCR on the reads; one entry per CDR3 protein. Here the sample spans some 170,000 distinct CDR3 sequences, 55% to 65% being singletons. The receptor was isolated from a human donor with aplastic anemia. The sequenced sample consisted of sorted CD4+, CD8+, or CD8+CD57+ T cells (not recorded which) from PBMCs.

The CDR3 nucleotides read TGCGCCAGCAGCCCGGGGCCCCTCACAGATACGCAGTATTTT. Its protein is CASSPGPLTDTQYF. The V gene is TRBV5-1, the J gene TRBJ2-3; D possibly matches TRBD1 or TRBD2 (5 bases each). This CDR3 has 14 residues. Trimming took 4 bases from V and 2 from J, leaving 11 bases between them. Per the germline V gene, CDR1 is SGHRS and CDR2 is YFSETQ.